This is a list of T cell receptor beta chains from one sample in a study of response to subunit inactivated influenza vaccine. Via MiXCR, TCRdb re-called the RT-PCR reads, giving one row per CDR3 protein. The table has approximately 730,000 distinct CDR3 sequences, around 13% seen once. The source was PBMCs from blood, collected less than 15 days before vaccination. These receptors originate from a man between 50 and 59 years old who received an inactivated influenza vaccine. Both conserved end residues are part of each CDR3. Fields, in order: J gene, clone size, CDR3 length, V gene, CDR3 protein. Expanded clones get a size class; other rows say once, few or many, or leave the size out.

TRBJ2-1 many 14 TRBV12-3/TRBV12-4 CASSPQGNYNEQFF
TRBJ2-7 few 15 TRBV7-2 CASSLSRLVSGEQYF
TRBJ1-1 . 16 TRBV4-3 CASSPNSGGRDTEAFF
TRBJ2-1 many 17 TRBV12-3/TRBV12-4 CASRGGGFKVSYNEQFF
TRBJ2-1 few 16 TRBV7-2 CASSRLIAGGRNEQFF
TRBJ1-1 few 16 TRBV28 CASRTGGGRLVVEAFF
TRBJ1-1 few 16 TRBV7-9 CASSLEGLGGDTEAFF
TRBJ1-2 . 16 TRBV4-3 CASSQVPGRDTYGYTF
TRBJ2-3 . 14 TRBV12-3/TRBV12-4 CASTSGGVQRTQYF
TRBJ2-5 . 14 TRBV27 CASSFLGATGTQYF
TRBJ1-2 . 15 TRBV6-5 CASSYSMTGKYGYTF
TRBJ1-4 . 14 TRBV5-6 CASSGGASNEKLFF
TRBJ2-1 . 17 TRBV11-2 CASSQDGLAGVVNEQFF
TRBJ2-2 . 16 TRBV28 CASSLSLGAGTGELFF
TRBJ2-5 few 12 TRBV3-1 CASSQDIKTQYF
TRBJ1-4 . 16 TRBV28 CASSSGTGPTNEKLFF
TRBJ2-7 few 13 TRBV20-1 CSAGTPEPYEQYF
TRBJ2-3 many 17 TRBV15 CATSRLAGGPYTDTQYF
TRBJ2-7 few 13 TRBV15 CATSRLQSSGQYF
TRBJ1-5 . 15 TRBV4-1 CASSQGIMSNQPQHF
TRBJ2-7 . 14 TRBV6-2/TRBV6-3 CASSSAGLSYEQYF
TRBJ2-1 many 15 TRBV20-1 CSARQAGGAYNEQFF
TRBJ2-6 few 15 TRBV20-1 CSAKGQPIEANVLTF
TRBJ1-4 . 15 TRBV29-1 CSVEAGTSTNEKLFF
TRBJ2-7 few 12 TRBV30 CAWSRGSYEQYF
TRBJ2-7 few 14 TRBV6-5 CASSYVGPSYEQYF
TRBJ2-1 few 16 TRBV28 CASSPAPGQGVNEQFF
TRBJ2-1 many 10 TRBV6-6 CASRREVEFF
TRBJ1-1 . 14 TRBV6-1 CASSEGSLNTEAFF
TRBJ2-7 few 19 TRBV27 CASSSKGQGRYPSSYEQYF
TRBJ1-2 few 16 TRBV6-1 CASSEGGQGAFYGYTF
TRBJ1-3 . 12 TRBV7-2 CASTFPQGTIYF
TRBJ2-5 few 17 TRBV7-2 CASSLSYAGGPWETQYF
TRBJ1-1 . 15 TRBV23-1 CASSRQGLGNTEAFF
TRBJ1-2 many 14 TRBV12-3/TRBV12-4 CASSRGGRDYGYTF
TRBJ2-1 few 13 TRBV29-1 CSGGGSFYNEQFF
TRBJ2-2 many 12 TRBV27 CASRENTGELFF
TRBJ2-7 few 13 TRBV2 CASSEAGRNEQYF
TRBJ1-5 . 13 TRBV7-3 CASSPIPGQPQHF
TRBJ2-7 . 13 TRBV10-3 CAISAGPTSEQYF
TRBJ2-5 many 10 TRBV7-3 CASSLKTQYF
TRBJ2-1 many 14 TRBV7-8 CASSLHFMDNEQFF
TRBJ2-6 few 13 TRBV7-9 CASQGAGANVLTF
TRBJ2-5 . 15 TRBV10-3 CAISELGTGQETQYF
TRBJ2-7 . 13 TRBV29-1 CSVTGTGIGEQYF
TRBJ1-2 few 14 TRBV12-3/TRBV12-4 CASSSETGISGYTF
TRBJ2-1 few 15 TRBV20-1 CSASEFGGAQEEQFF
TRBJ2-3 few 16 TRBV5-6 CASTKQSGGSGSRQYF
TRBJ2-2 few 14 TRBV28 CASRPLRYTGELFF
TRBJ2-7 . 15 TRBV5-1 CASRGIATGNYEQYF
TRBJ1-2 . 14 TRBV18 CASSTNRGDYGYTF